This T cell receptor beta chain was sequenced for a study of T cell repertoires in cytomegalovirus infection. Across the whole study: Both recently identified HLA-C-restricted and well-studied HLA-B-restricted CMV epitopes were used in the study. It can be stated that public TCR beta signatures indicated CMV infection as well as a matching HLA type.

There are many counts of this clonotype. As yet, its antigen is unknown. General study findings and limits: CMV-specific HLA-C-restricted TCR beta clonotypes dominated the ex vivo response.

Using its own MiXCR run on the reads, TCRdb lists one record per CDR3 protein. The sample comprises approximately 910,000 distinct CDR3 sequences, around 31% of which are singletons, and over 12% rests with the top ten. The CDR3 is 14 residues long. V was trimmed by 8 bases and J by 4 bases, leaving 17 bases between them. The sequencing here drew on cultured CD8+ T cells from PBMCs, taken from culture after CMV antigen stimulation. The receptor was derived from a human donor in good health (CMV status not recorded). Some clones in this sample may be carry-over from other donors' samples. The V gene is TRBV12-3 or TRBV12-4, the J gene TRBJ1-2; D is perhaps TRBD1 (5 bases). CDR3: CASAQSPRVYGYTF. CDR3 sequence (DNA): TGTGCCAGCGCACAATCCCCCAGGGTCTATGGCTACACCTTC.